These T cell receptor beta chains were read from a single sample in a study of technical replicates of blood from a few donors. The table came from immunoSEQ multiplex PCR; TCRdb's copy has only in-frame clones and leaves some out. The sample includes approximately 79,000 clones, about 96% of them seen just once. Specimen: T cells isolated from PBMCs. The origin of the receptors is a human donor in good health. Both conserved end residues are part of each CDR3. A D gene is named only where the DNA matches it firmly. Size values are once, few and many counts, or a class for expanded clones, and some rows have none.

V: TRBV5-1
D: TRBD1
size: -
J: TRBJ1-2
CDR3: CASSFDRGDGYTF
DNA: TGCGCCAGCAGCTTCGACAGGGGAGATGGCTACACCTTC

V: TRBV9
D: TRBD1
size: -
J: TRBJ1-2
CDR3: CASSKPGQGPPGGYTF
DNA: TGTGCCAGCAGCAAACCGGGACAGGGGCCTCCCGGGGGCTACACCTTC

V: TRBV13
D: TRBD2
size: -
J: TRBJ2-1
CDR3: CASSQLTSGFGNEQFF
DNA: TGTGCCAGCAGCCAACTAACTAGCGGGTTCGGCAATGAGCAGTTCTTC

V: TRBV6-5
D: -
size: -
J: TRBJ1-1
CDR3: CASSGGIMNTEAFF
DNA: TGTGCCAGCAGCGGGGGGATAATGAACACTGAAGCTTTCTTT

V: TRBV5-4
D: TRBD2
size: once
J: TRBJ2-1
CDR3: CASSFTSGRGSYNEQFF
DNA: TGTGCCAGCAGCTTCACTAGCGGGAGAGGGTCCTACAATGAGCAGTTCTTC

V: TRBV7-2
D: -
size: -
J: TRBJ2-7
CDR3: CASSLRDSYEQYF
DNA: TGTGCCAGCAGCCTTCGGGACTCCTACGAGCAGTACTTC

V: TRBV11-3
D: TRBD1
size: -
J: TRBJ2-7
CDR3: CASSFPPEGPGGSYEQYF
DNA: TGTGCCAGCAGCTTCCCTCCTGAAGGCCCAGGGGGCTCCTACGAGCAGTACTTC

V: TRBV19
D: -
size: -
J: TRBJ1-4
CDR3: CASSIDTGYANEKLFF
DNA: TGTGCCAGTAGTATAGATACAGGGTATGCTAATGAAAAACTGTTTTTT

V: TRBV5-1
D: TRBD2
size: -
J: TRBJ2-1
CDR3: CASSKGSGTSFNEQFF
DNA: TGCGCCAGCAGCAAGGGCTCCGGGACTAGCTTCAATGAGCAGTTCTTC

V: TRBV5-5
D: -
size: -
J: TRBJ1-1
CDR3: CASSSGVNTEAFF
DNA: TGTGCCAGCAGCTCGGGGGTGAACACTGAAGCTTTCTTT

V: TRBV6-1
D: TRBD1
size: -
J: TRBJ2-7
CDR3: CASSEDRGDEQYF
DNA: TGTGCCAGCAGTGAAGACAGGGGAGACGAGCAGTACTTC

V: TRBV11-3
D: -
size: once
J: TRBJ1-1
CDR3: CASSLGNRERTEAFF
DNA: TGTGCCAGCAGCTTAGGCAACAGGGAGAGGACTGAAGCTTTCTTT

V: TRBV5-6
D: -
size: once
J: TRBJ1-2
CDR3: CASSSEGGRVLYGYTF
DNA: TGTGCCAGCAGCTCAGAGGGGGGGAGAGTGTTATATGGCTACACCTTC

V: TRBV4-3
D: TRBD2
size: -
J: TRBJ2-1
CDR3: CASSKRLAGYNEQFF
DNA: TGCGCCAGCAGCAAAAGACTAGCGGGTTACAATGAGCAGTTCTTC

V: TRBV7-9
D: -
size: once
J: TRBJ1-1
CDR3: CASSLRVDTEAFF
DNA: TGTGCCAGCAGCTTACGAGTAGACACTGAAGCTTTCTTT

V: TRBV11-2
D: -
size: once
J: TRBJ1-2
CDR3: CASSSGAHNYGYTF
DNA: TGTGCCAGCAGCTCAGGGGCGCATAACTATGGCTACACCTTC

V: TRBV23-1
D: TRBD2
size: -
J: TRBJ2-5
CDR3: CASSHWEREYQETQYF
DNA: TGCGCCAGCAGTCATTGGGAGCGGGAGTACCAAGAGACCCAGTACTTC

V: TRBV19
D: -
size: -
J: TRBJ1-2
CDR3: CASSRHTRAYGYTF
DNA: TGTGCCAGTAGCCGCCATACTAGGGCCTATGGCTACACCTTC

V: TRBV18
D: TRBD1
size: -
J: TRBJ1-5
CDR3: CASSIRDSPNQPQHF
DNA: TGTGCCAGCTCAATACGGGACAGCCCAAATCAGCCCCAGCATTTT

V: TRBV30
D: TRBD1
size: -
J: TRBJ1-4
CDR3: CAYLRTGEEEKLFF
DNA: TGTGCCTATCTAAGGACAGGGGAGGAAGAAAAACTGTTTTTT

V: TRBV7-3
D: -
size: -
J: TRBJ2-3
CDR3: CASSRGDTQYF
DNA: TGTGCCAGCAGCCGAGGGGATACGCAGTATTTT

V: TRBV11-2
D: -
size: -
J: TRBJ1-4
CDR3: CASSPGSGNEKLFF
DNA: TGTGCCAGCAGCCCTGGGAGTGGTAATGAAAAACTGTTTTTT

V: TRBV10-2
D: -
size: -
J: TRBJ1-1
CDR3: CASSESRLTEAFF
DNA: TGCGCCAGCAGTGAGTCCCGACTTACTGAAGCTTTCTTT

V: TRBV30
D: TRBD1
size: once
J: TRBJ1-5
CDR3: CAWSVSGQGQGPQHF
DNA: TGTGCCTGGAGTGTCTCCGGACAGGGCCAAGGGCCCCAGCATTTT

V: TRBV19
D: TRBD2
size: -
J: TRBJ2-1
CDR3: CASSIEGLAGPGEQFF
DNA: TGTGCCAGTAGTATAGAGGGACTAGCGGGTCCCGGTGAGCAGTTCTTC

V: TRBV13
D: -
size: -
J: TRBJ2-7
CDR3: CASSLTRGEQYF
DNA: TGTGCCAGCAGCTTGACTAGGGGCGAGCAGTACTTC

V: TRBV5-4
D: -
size: -
J: TRBJ2-7
CDR3: CASSGDTSYEQYF
DNA: TGTGCCAGCAGCGGGGACACCTCCTACGAGCAGTACTTC

V: TRBV18
D: -
size: -
J: TRBJ2-3
CDR3: CASSRTGTDTQYF
DNA: TGTGCCAGCTCCCGGACGGGAACAGATACGCAGTATTTT

V: TRBV21-1
D: -
size: -
J: TRBJ2-1
CDR3: CASSNSGGQVRNEQFF
DNA: TGTGCCAGCAGCAATTCTGGAGGCCAGGTAAGGAATGAGCAGTTCTTC

V: TRBV4-2
D: -
size: -
J: TRBJ1-2
CDR3: CASSQQGYGYTF
DNA: TGTGCCAGCAGCCAGCAGGGTTATGGCTACACCTTC

V: TRBV28
D: -
size: -
J: TRBJ1-2
CDR3: CASSYGQRTGYTF
DNA: TGTGCCAGCAGTTACGGACAGAGAACTGGCTACACCTTC

V: TRBV11-2
D: TRBD2
size: -
J: TRBJ2-1
CDR3: CASSLGVPSGVLSYNEQFF
DNA: TGTGCCAGCAGCTTAGGAGTTCCTAGCGGGGTTCTATCCTACAATGAGCAGTTCTTC

V: TRBV11-1
D: -
size: few
J: TRBJ1-1
CDR3: CASTWARNTEAFF
DNA: TGTGCCAGCACGTGGGCCAGGAACACTGAAGCTTTCTTT

V: TRBV2
D: TRBD1
size: -
J: TRBJ2-7
CDR3: CASRLTGQFEQYF
DNA: TGTGCCAGCAGACTGACAGGGCAGTTCGAGCAGTACTTC

V: TRBV6-4
D: -
size: -
J: TRBJ1-2
CDR3: CASSGETGYGYTF
DNA: TGTGCCAGCAGTGGGGAGACAGGCTATGGCTACACCTTC

V: TRBV4-1
D: -
size: -
J: TRBJ2-5
CDR3: CASSQVGGRGYQETQYF
DNA: TGCGCCAGCAGCCAAGTGGGGGGGAGGGGGTACCAAGAGACCCAGTACTTC

V: TRBV18
D: TRBD1
size: -
J: TRBJ2-3
CDR3: CASSAFLGTGLDTQYF
DNA: TGTGCCAGCTCAGCCTTCTTGGGGACAGGACTAGATACGCAGTATTTT

V: TRBV19
D: -
size: once
J: TRBJ2-7
CDR3: CASRTPTYEQYF
DNA: TGTGCCAGCAGGACACCCACCTACGAGCAGTACTTC

V: TRBV19
D: -
size: -
J: TRBJ1-1
CDR3: CASSMARGTEAFF
DNA: TGTGCCAGTAGTATGGCCAGGGGTACGGAAGCTTTCTTT

V: TRBV27
D: TRBD2
size: few
J: TRBJ2-1
CDR3: CASSVSGRTYNEQFF
DNA: TGTGCCAGCAGTGTTAGCGGGAGAACCTACAATGAGCAGTTCTTC

V: TRBV2
D: -
size: -
J: TRBJ1-1
CDR3: CASSEVGGESEAFF
DNA: TGTGCCAGCAGTGAGGTTGGGGGGGAAAGTGAAGCTTTCTTT

V: TRBV9
D: -
size: -
J: TRBJ1-5
CDR3: CASSGGTQNQPQHF
DNA: TGTGCCAGCAGCGGCGGGACGCAGAATCAGCCCCAGCATTTT